The 25 T cell receptor beta chains listed next were all sequenced from one sample in a study of cytomegalovirus exposure and HLA in healthy donors. The study ran its PCR with 60 Vbeta and 13 Jbeta primers. Generated by immunoSEQ multiplex PCR, the TCRdb table keeps only in-frame clones and is missing some. Counted here are about 120,000 clones, 60% to 85% occurring once; the ten biggest clones make up 2.5% to 3.5%. Sequenced input: PBMCs. Source of these receptors: a woman between 40 and 50 years old in good health and CMV-seropositive.

The V call is TRBV27, the J call TRBJ2-1, with D possibly TRBD1 on 6 matching bases. V dropped 8 bases and J dropped 3 bases, with 14 bases sitting between them. The CDR3 has 14 residues. From germline, CDR1 is MNHEY and CDR2 SMNVEV (reference sequence). The CDR3 loop is CASVNRDFYNEQFF. CDR3 sequence (DNA): TGTGCCAGCGTTAACAGGGATTTCTACAATGAGCAGTTCTTC.

The chain combines TRBV4-1 with TRBJ1-5; D not certain. The CDR3 has 18 amino acids. The V gene lost 0 bases and the J gene lost 2 bases, with 17 bases spanning the gap. CDR1 MGHRA and CDR2 YSYEKL come from the germline V gene. The CDR3 DNA is TGCGCCAGCAGCCAAGATCCTGTGGGGAGTAAGGGCAATCAGCCCCAGCATTTT. This encodes CASSQDPVGSKGNQPQHF.

The chain is built from TRBV7-2 and TRBJ1-2; tentatively, D is TRBD1 (5 bases). The V gene's germline CDR1 is SGHTA and CDR2 FQGNSA. There are 15 residues in the CDR3. V was cut by 4 bases and J by 6 bases, with 18 bases left in between. The CDR3 spells CASSSSTGRGHGYTF. CDR3 nucleotides: TGTGCCAGCAGCTCCTCCACGGGTAGGGGTCATGGCTACACCTTC.

This clone came up once. The V and J genes are TRBV19 and TRBJ1-3, with D unresolved. CDR1 is LNHDA and CDR2 is SQIVND in the germline V gene (reference sequence). V lost 3 bases and J 2 bases, leaving 5 bases between the germline ends. The CDR3 has 13 amino acids. The CDR3 DNA is TGTGCCAGTAGTATGCGCCCTGGAAACACCATATATTTT. Protein sequence: CASSMRPGNTIYF.

V is TRBV6-1 and J is TRBJ1-6, with D perhaps TRBD1 (5 bases). The ends were cut back, 4 bases at V and 7 bases at J, with 14 bases in the middle. Germline lookup yields CDR1 MNHNS and CDR2 SASEGT. The CDR3 has 15 residues. The CDR3 sequence is CASSAPGTSNSPLHF. The CDR3 DNA is TGTGCCAGCAGTGCTCCGGGGACTTCAAATTCACCCCTCCACTTT.

This chain connects TRBV18 to TRBJ1-6; maybe TRBD1 (6 bases). Germline CDR1 and CDR2: KGHSH and LQKENI. This CDR3 is built from 13 residues. V lost 6 bases to trimming and J lost 6 bases, with 9 bases between them. CDR3 in DNA: TGTGCCAGCTCCGAGGACAGTAATTCACCCCTCCACTTT. Its translation: CASSEDSNSPLHF.

This clone was seen just once. The chain has TRBV11-3 and TRBJ2-2, with 8 nucleotides matching TRBD1. CDR3 length: 15 amino acids. J gave up 1 base and V 6 bases, and 4 bases lay outside the gene matches. Germline CDR1 and CDR2: SGHNT and YENEEA. CDR3 DNA sequence: TGTGCCAGCAGTCCCGGGACAGGGAACACCGGGGAGCTGTTTTTT. This translates into CASSPGTGNTGELFF.

V and J are TRBV29-1 and TRBJ1-2; 7 positions match TRBD1. This CDR3 spans 16 amino acids. The V gene's germline CDR1 is SQVTM and CDR2 ANQGSEA. V dropped 6 bases and J dropped 2; count of bases not matched to a gene: 15. This CDR3 reads CSVAGFATGTNYGYTF. CDR3 bases: TGCAGCGTAGCCGGGTTCGCGACAGGGACAAACTATGGCTACACCTTC.

The CDR3 DNA sequence: TGCGCCAGCAGCTCGGGACTAGCGGGAGGGCCGCTGTTTTTT. It encodes CASSSGLAGGPLFF. The rearrangement joins TRBV5-1 to TRBJ2-2, with TRBD2 matching over 16 bases. CDR3 length equals 14 residues. Trimming removed 3 bases from V and 13 bases from J; junction bases left unmatched: 3. Germline CDR1 is SGHRS and CDR2 is YFSETQ.

The genes are TRBV5-1 and TRBJ2-1; TRBD1 matches 7 bases. The V gene's germline CDR1 is SGHRS and CDR2 YFSETQ. The CDR3 runs 14 residues. V trimming: 0 bases; J trimming: 5 bases; junction bases outside the gene matches: 2. The CDR3 nucleotides are TGCGCCAGCAGCTTGGGACAGGGAAACAATGAGCAGTTCTTC. Translated: CASSLGQGNNEQFF.

This sequence joins TRBV19 and TRBJ2-5; 12 bases are shared with TRBD2. The V and J ends lost 4 bases and 4 bases, in that order; junction bases with no gene match: 4. The CDR3 runs to 15 residues. From germline, CDR1 is LNHDA and CDR2 SQIVND (reference sequence). CDR3 amino acids: CASSNGLAGRETQYF. The CDR3, as DNA: TGTGCCAGTAGTAATGGACTAGCGGGGCGAGAGACCCAGTACTTC.

This sequence joins TRBV14 and TRBJ2-1; 12 nucleotides match TRBD2. The CDR3 is made up of 16 amino acids. CDR1 and CDR2 from the germline V gene are SGHDN and FVKESK. V lost 4 bases, J lost 5 bases, and 6 bases stayed unmatched. CDR3: CASSPLGLAGNNEQFF. The CDR3 DNA reads as TGTGCCAGCAGCCCTCTCGGACTAGCGGGGAACAATGAGCAGTTCTTC.

This sequence joins TRBV11-2 and TRBJ2-7; D perhaps matches TRBD2 (6 bases). The CDR3 totals 14 residues. Germline assignment: CDR1 SGHAT and CDR2 FQNNGV. V was pared by 3 bases and J by 6 bases, with 15 bases between. This CDR3 reads CASSLGGAGFEQYF. Here the CDR3 DNA reads TGTGCCAGCAGCTTGGGCGGGGCAGGGTTCGAGCAGTACTTC.

The rearrangement links TRBV5-1 to TRBJ2-5, with 16 bases lining up with TRBD2. Germline V gene sequence: CDR1 SGHRS, CDR2 YFSETQ. Trimming at V came to 3 bases and at J to 2 bases, leaving 1 base not matched to a gene. This CDR3 has 16 residues. CDR3 sequence (DNA): TGCGCCAGCAGCTCGGGACTAGCGGGGGGGCAAGAGACCCAGTACTTC. Translating gives CASSSGLAGGQETQYF.

The chain uses TRBV6-5 and TRBJ1-6; weak D call: TRBD1 (5 bases). Germline V gene data show CDR1 as MNHEY and CDR2 as SVGAGI. CDR3 length: 13 residues. V lost 4 bases and J lost 5, with 6 bases in between. CDR3 residues: CASSSRDNSPLHF. The CDR3 DNA is TGTGCCAGCAGTTCCAGGGATAATTCACCCCTCCACTTT.

This chain links TRBV9 with TRBJ2-3; TRBD1 might be the D (5 bases). The CDR3 length is 15 residues. Germline V CDR1 and CDR2: SGDLS, YYNGEE. V was shortened by 0 bases and J by 1 base, with 9 bases between the two germline ends. The CDR3 protein is CASSVGRAGTDTQYF. CDR3 DNA: TGTGCCAGCAGCGTAGGCAGGGCAGGCACAGATACGCAGTATTTT.

This clone appeared once. The chain uses TRBV6-1 and TRBJ1-4; D may be TRBD1 (6 bases). V dropped 3 bases and J dropped 2 bases, with 16 bases sitting between them. The CDR3 runs 17 residues. CDR1 and CDR2 from the germline V gene are MNHNS and SASEGT. CDR3 region: CASSDWGGDWTNEKLFF. In nucleotides, the CDR3 is TGTGCCAGCAGTGACTGGGGGGGCGATTGGACTAATGAAAAACTGTTTTTT.

The V and J genes are TRBV9 and TRBJ2-1; 7 bases agree with TRBD2. CDR3 length equals 15 residues. Trimming removed 4 bases from V and 15 bases from J; junction bases left unmatched: 19. CDR1 SGDLS and CDR2 YYNGEE come from the germline V gene. The CDR3 DNA reads TGTGCCAGCAGCCCTATGGGGGAGGGTGGTGGTGGTGCGTTCTTC. This encodes CASSPMGEGGGGAFF.

This chain joins TRBV6-1 and TRBJ2-4; D perhaps matches TRBD1 (5 bases). Germline values: CDR1 MNHNS, CDR2 SASEGT. The CDR3 has 14 residues. Trimming cost V 0 bases and J 6 bases, with 9 bases left between them. The CDR3 nucleotides are TGTGCCAGCAGTGAAGCGGGGCAGCCAAACATTCAGTACTTC. Protein: CASSEAGQPNIQYF.

The V gene is TRBV7-7, the J gene TRBJ2-2, with a possible D match to TRBD1 (5 bases). The CDR3 is 14 amino acids. Germline loops: CDR1 SSHAT, CDR2 FNYEAQ (reference sequence). Trimming stripped 6 bases from V and 3 bases from J, with 11 bases between. CDR3 sequence reads: CASSTDSYTGELFF. The CDR3 nucleotides are TGTGCCAGCAGTACAGACAGTTACACCGGGGAGCTGTTTTTT.

The rearrangement uses TRBV21-1 and TRBJ1-5; TRBD1 is taken as the D call from the table, unchecked against the DNA. TRBV21-1 corresponds to a pseudogene. This CDR3 has 15 amino acids. The CDR3 loop is CASSKRQGGHQPQHF. The CDR3 DNA is TGTGCCAGCAGCAAACGACAGGGAGGTCATCAGCCCCAGCATTTT.

In this sample, this clone turned up a few times. The V gene is TRBV5-6, the J gene TRBJ2-6; the match to TRBD1 covers 9 bases. CDR1 SGHDT and CDR2 YYEEEE come from the germline V gene. With 0 bases clipped from V and 0 bases from J, the junction kept 4 bases outside the gene matches. CDR3 length equals 18 residues. CDR3 DNA sequence: TGTGCCAGCAGCTTGGTAGGGACAGGGCTCTCTGGGGCCAACGTCCTGACTTTC. As protein: CASSLVGTGLSGANVLTF.

This clone was seen a handful of times. This chain links TRBV2 with TRBJ2-2; a weak D match, TRBD2 (6 bases). This CDR3 spans 15 amino acids. V lost 2 bases, J lost 1 base, and 8 bases lay in between. The germline V gene encodes CDR1 SNHLY and CDR2 FYNNEI. DNA of the CDR3: TGTGCCAGCAGTGAACGGAGGGGGAACACCGGGGAGCTGTTTTTT. Translating gives CASSERRGNTGELFF.

In its sample, this clone was seen a few times. The rearrangement uses TRBV5-1 and TRBJ2-3; a weak D match, TRBD2 (6 bases). The CDR3 sequence is 18 residues long. Trimming left V 2 bases short and J 5 bases short, with 24 bases between. CDR1 is SGHRS and CDR2 is YFSETQ in the germline V gene. CDR3: CASSFFRGGDSGRDTQYF. The CDR3 DNA reads TGCGCCAGCAGCTTTTTTCGGGGAGGTGACTCTGGGAGAGATACGCAGTATTTT.

This clone has just a few counts. V and J are TRBV27 and TRBJ2-5, with D possibly being TRBD2 (5 bases). CDR3 size: 13 residues. The V end lost 4 bases, the J end lost 2 bases, and 8 bases lay between the germline ends. Germline V gene lookup returns CDR1 MNHEY and CDR2 SMNVEV (reference sequence). The CDR3 here is CASSSRGQETQYF. The CDR3 DNA reads TGTGCCAGCAGTTCTAGAGGGCAAGAGACCCAGTACTTC.